This T cell receptor (beta chain) appears in the sequencing data of a study of T cell responses to AZD1222 COVID-19 vaccine (dated by TCRdb to the early 2020s). Context from the whole study: AZD1222 recipients with second doses at about 4 weeks or about 12 weeks were pooled, because spike-specific TCR depth and breadth did not differ between schedules. TCR sequencing covered 230 to 250 trial participants: some 210 given two doses of AZD1222 and about 26 given two doses of MenACWY control vaccine. Trial participants were enrolled by age into 18-55, 56-69 and 70-plus year subgroups, with 148, 28 and 57 TCR-sequenced participants respectively.

The CDR3 regions of human TCRbeta chains were analyzed by immunosequencing. Regarding the original processing steps: Repertoire TCRs were checked for matches against a reference library of SARS-CoV-2-specific TCRs that had been generated using the MIRA antigen-specificity platform. Breadth was defined as the fraction of unique TCRs that were SARS-CoV-2-associated, and depth was defined as the fraction of total T cells that were SARS-CoV-2-associated. Using the MIRA data, every spike-specific TCR was mapped to the spike region that the TCR reacted to and assigned to either a CD4 or a CD8 class. Log10-transformed breadth and depth values were compared by one-way ANOVA with Sidak's multiple comparisons tests. As stored in TCRdb, this immuneACCESS dataset retains in-frame rearrangements with V and J assigned. A fraction of the clones does not appear; measured against another copy, unresolved V genes explain less than half of the discrepancy, and the remainder lacks a known reason. That table furnishes V, J and clone size, whereas the DNA furnished D and trimming. For this sample the table gives about 97,000 clones, of which approximately 90% were detected only once. The ten largest clones capture approximately 5% of the sample.

With regard to this clone: What antigen it recognizes has not been identified. No base quality values were provided; no much bigger clone lies one nucleotide off.

The meaning of the sample's time point label: baseline before first vaccination. Vaccinee samples came from UK trials COV001 and COV002, including a single-blind randomized controlled phase 2/3 trial of AZD1222 (ChAdOx1 nCoV-19) in healthy adults. Trial participant PBMC samples were collected at day 0 and day 28 after the second dose for TCRbeta chain sequencing. Broad study findings and their caveats: Only five or six AZD1222 recipients were SARS-CoV-2 seropositive at baseline, limiting conclusions about previously exposed vaccinees. Participants were mostly white British, with more females than males. The authors suggested clonal diversity may have been underestimated. Reportedly, close to half of the unique spike-specific TCRs recognized epitopes lying outside the regions that are mutated in the B.1.351 and B.1.1.7 variants. Vaccine-associated CD4 TCRs spanned the whole spike protein, with dominant responses in regions 160-218 and 743-854. The 56-69-year group was small, and its depth increase did not reach significance, likely because of low power. A significant rise in spike-specific TCR breadth and depth was observed after two AZD1222 doses relative to day 0 and relative to MenACWY recipients. Because no day 14 peak-response samples were available, repertoires were characterized only after the peak T cell response.

The CDR3, from cysteine to phenylalanine, totals 18 residues. Left in the record is the CDR3 DNA by itself, 54 bases read in frame from the first base. The germline ends are 23 bases apart after V is trimmed by 3 bases and J by 3 bases. CDR1 LNHDA and CDR2 SQIVND are derived from the germline V gene (reference sequence). Recombination joined TRBV19 with TRBJ1-2, with a tentative D gene TRBD1 over 6 matching bases. Sequences were derived from peripheral blood, sampled on day 0 of AZD1222 vaccination. The sequence derives from an adult in good health. The DNA reads as follows: TGTGCCAGTAGTATTTTTTCGGCCAGGGGTTCTGGAGACTATGGCTACACCTTC. This yields the protein CASSIFSARGSGDYGYTF. Outside the CDR3, residues come from the reference TRBV19 and TRBJ1-2 proteins, so the full variable domain is: DGGITQSPKYLFRKEGQNVTLSCEQNLNHDAMYWYRQDPGQGLRLIYYSQIVNDFQKGDIAEGYSVSREKKESFPLTVTSAQKNPTAFYLCASSIFSARGSGDYGYTFGSGTRLTVV.